This T cell receptor (beta chain) was found in a study of CXCR3-negative and CXCR3-positive naive CD8 T cells. Whole-study results and caveats: For CXCR3-positive naive cells, TRB CDR3s were more hydrophobic than those of CXCR3-negative naive cells. CXCR3-negative and CXCR3-positive naive cells shared comparable TRBV-TRBJ usage, but memory cells did not.

The CDR3 length is 14 residues. In germline, CDR1 is MNHEY, CDR2 SVGEGT. The TRB cDNA libraries were prepared by 5' RACE with UMI labels. TCRdb re-called the 5' RACE reads; every CDR3 protein appears as one record, without DNA. This sample contains roughly 120,000 distinct CDR3 sequences. About this clonotype itself: Its antigen is undetermined.

Cells classed as naive CD8+ T cells were CD45RO-CCR7+CD27+CD95-. The clonotype originates from a human donor in good health. Some clones in this sample may be carry-over from other donors' samples. The rearrangement joins TRBV6-2 or TRBV6-3 to TRBJ1-5; TCRdb selects TRBD1, and the lack of DNA leaves this call unchecked. Input material: naive CXCR3+ CD8+ T cells from blood. Subset specified: CD45RO-CCR7+CD27+CD95- naive CD8+ T cells expressing CXCR3 (TNR3+). CDR3 region: CASSYSQGNQPQHF.